The rows below give T cell receptor beta chains drawn from one sample of a study of blood T cell repertoires in COVID-19. Libraries were prepared by immunoSEQ multiplex PCR; TCRdb keeps only in-frame clonotypes and omits some of them. The sample yields some 250,000 clones, roughly 86% seen once. The sample comprised PBMCs or T cells enriched from blood (not recorded which). The receptors shown here come from a woman aged 35 to 49 with acute COVID-19. Each CDR3 is given with its conserved first and last residue. The order of the fields is J gene, D gene, V gene, clone size, CDR3 protein, CDR3 DNA. The D gene is left open where the match is weak. Clone size, where shown, is once, few, many, or a class for clones that have expanded.

j_gene: TRBJ2-1
d_gene: TRBD2
v_gene: TRBV19
abundance: NA
CDR3aa: CASCRGEGNNNEQFF
CDR3nt: TGTGCCAGTTGTCGGGGGGAGGGTAACAACAATGAGCAGTTCTTC

j_gene: TRBJ2-1
d_gene: TRBD2
v_gene: TRBV9
abundance: NA
CDR3aa: CASSGTTSGRVGHEQFF
CDR3nt: TGTGCCAGCAGCGGAACAACTAGCGGGAGGGTGGGCCATGAGCAGTTCTTC

j_gene: TRBJ2-1
d_gene: NA
v_gene: TRBV27
abundance: NA
CDR3aa: CASSLSDREDEQFF
CDR3nt: TGTGCCAGCAGTTTATCTGACAGGGAGGATGAGCAGTTCTTC

j_gene: TRBJ1-1
d_gene: NA
v_gene: TRBV4-2
abundance: NA
CDR3aa: CASSQDRGGRRTEAFF
CDR3nt: TGTGCCAGCAGCCAAGATCGGGGGGGGCGGCGCACTGAAGCTTTCTTT

j_gene: TRBJ2-7
d_gene: TRBD1
v_gene: TRBV24-1
abundance: few
CDR3aa: CATSDTGVGEQYF
CDR3nt: TGTGCCACCAGTGACACAGGGGTTGGCGAGCAGTACTTC

j_gene: TRBJ2-2
d_gene: TRBD2
v_gene: TRBV7-9
abundance: NA
CDR3aa: CASSDIAGGTGELFF
CDR3nt: TGTGCCAGCAGCGACATAGCGGGAGGCACCGGGGAGCTGTTTTTT

j_gene: TRBJ2-3
d_gene: TRBD2
v_gene: TRBV11-2
abundance: NA
CDR3aa: CASSPGTSGRGTDTQYF
CDR3nt: TGTGCCAGCAGCCCAGGGACTAGCGGGAGAGGTACAGATACGCAGTATTTT

j_gene: TRBJ2-1
d_gene: TRBD2
v_gene: TRBV7-3
abundance: NA
CDR3aa: CASSTSGGISDNEQFF
CDR3nt: TGTGCCAGCAGCACAAGCGGGGGAATATCGGACAATGAGCAGTTCTTC

j_gene: TRBJ2-1
d_gene: TRBD2
v_gene: TRBV29-1
abundance: NA
CDR3aa: CSVISGGRNEQFF
CDR3nt: TGCAGCGTTATTAGCGGGGGGAGGAATGAGCAGTTCTTC

j_gene: TRBJ2-1
d_gene: NA
v_gene: TRBV5-4
abundance: NA
CDR3aa: CASSPGSPVDNEQFF
CDR3nt: TGTGCCAGCAGCCCCGGGAGTCCCGTTGACAATGAGCAGTTCTTC

j_gene: TRBJ2-1
d_gene: TRBD2
v_gene: TRBV4-1
abundance: NA
CDR3aa: CASSPREAGVYNEQFF
CDR3nt: TGCGCCAGCAGCCCCAGGGAAGCGGGGGTCTACAATGAGCAGTTCTTC

j_gene: TRBJ1-2
d_gene: NA
v_gene: TRBV15
abundance: NA
CDR3aa: CATSRPGQDYGYTF
CDR3nt: TGTGCCACCAGCAGACCGGGACAAGACTATGGCTACACCTTC

j_gene: TRBJ2-3
d_gene: TRBD2
v_gene: TRBV3-1/TRBV3-2
abundance: few
CDR3aa: CASRHHGTSETDTQYF
CDR3nt: TGTGCCAGCAGGCATCACGGGACTAGCGAGACAGATACGCAGTATTTT

j_gene: TRBJ2-1
d_gene: TRBD2
v_gene: TRBV14
abundance: few
CDR3aa: CASSQENLRKTSGGSYNEQFF
CDR3nt: TGTGCCAGCAGCCAAGAGAACCTTCGTAAGACTAGCGGAGGCTCCTACAATGAGCAGTTCTTC

j_gene: TRBJ1-2
d_gene: TRBD1
v_gene: TRBV9
abundance: NA
CDR3aa: CASGPGQILSSYGYTF
CDR3nt: TGTGCCAGCGGACCGGGACAGATTTTATCGTCGTATGGCTACACCTTC